The next 27 T cell receptor beta chains were all read from a single sample in a study of cytomegalovirus exposure and HLA in healthy donors. Clones were read by immunoSEQ multiplex PCR, and TCRdb kept only the in-frame ones, dropping some. The table shows about 120,000 clones, with 85% occurring only once. The material sequenced was PBMCs. These receptors came from a woman aged 25 to 39 in good health and CMV-seronegative.

The chain carries TRBV6-1 and TRBJ1-1, with D possibly TRBD1 on 6 matching bases. The V gene's germline CDR1 is MNHNS and CDR2 SASEGT. The CDR3 runs to 12 residues. V was cut by 6 bases and J by 5 bases, with 10 bases left in between. This chain's CDR3 is CASRLQGTEAFF. As DNA, the CDR3 is TGTGCCAGCAGACTACAGGGAACTGAAGCTTTCTTT.

The J gene is TRBJ1-3, the V gene TRBV4-3; D gene uncertain. The germline V and J ends were trimmed by 0 bases and 1 base, with 10 bases remaining between them. CDR1 is LGHNA and CDR2 is YSLEER in the germline V gene. The CDR3 is made up of 16 amino acids. As DNA, the CDR3 is TGCGCCAGCAGCCAAGATTGGGGAGGGTCTGGAAACACCATATATTTT. Its translation: CASSQDWGGSGNTIYF.

This clone was picked up a small number of times. The chain joins TRBV18 to TRBJ1-5; the D gene is possibly TRBD1 (5 bases). In germline, CDR1 is KGHSH, CDR2 LQKENI. There are 14 residues in the CDR3. V lost 2 bases and J 3 bases, leaving 8 bases between the germline ends. The CDR3 reads CASSPGAINQPQHF. CDR3 coding DNA: TGTGCCAGCTCACCAGGGGCTATCAATCAGCCCCAGCATTTT.

The J gene is TRBJ2-2, the V gene TRBV15; 9 nucleotides agree with TRBD1. CDR3 length equals 14 residues. CDR1 is LNHNV, CDR2 YYDKDF, per germline (reference sequence). V lost 2 bases, J lost 6 bases, and 1 base stayed unmatched. The CDR3 sequence is CATSRWTGAGELFF. DNA of the CDR3: TGTGCCACCAGCAGATGGACAGGGGCCGGGGAGCTGTTTTTT.

V gene TRBV30 combines with J gene TRBJ1-4; 8 nucleotides agree with TRBD1. The trim removed 3 bases at V and 6 bases at J, leaving 3 bases unmatched. The germline V gene encodes CDR1 GTSNPN and CDR2 SVGIG (reference sequence). The CDR3 sequence is 13 residues long. CDR3 sequence (DNA): TGTGCCTGGAGCAGGGGGCAGGATGAAAAACTGTTTTTT. Protein product: CAWSRGQDEKLFF.

This chain uses TRBV6-1 with TRBJ2-3, with D maybe TRBD2 (7 bases). In germline, CDR1 is MNHNS, CDR2 SASEGT. Trimming shortened V by 7 bases and J by 2 bases, and 10 bases separated the two germline ends. The CDR3 loop spans 13 amino acids. The CDR3 coding sequence is TGTGCCAGCACGGGGGGCCTCACAGATACGCAGTATTTT. Encoded protein: CASTGGLTDTQYF.

The chain couples TRBV6-6 to TRBJ1-4; possibly TRBD1 for D (5 bases). The CDR3 consists of 14 residues. Trimming removed 4 bases from V and 8 bases from J, with 14 bases in between. Looked up from germline, CDR1 is MNHNY and CDR2 is SVGAGI (reference sequence). Written as DNA, the CDR3 is TGTGCCAGCAGTTTAGGGGAAGCTGTCGAAAAACTGTTTTTT. Protein product: CASSLGEAVEKLFF.

V is TRBV7-9 and J is TRBJ2-2, with a weak D call TRBD1 (6 bases). There are 14 residues in the CDR3. From germline, CDR1 is SEHNR and CDR2 FQNEAQ (reference sequence). Trimming pared 5 bases from V and 1 base from J, leaving 8 bases between. CDR3 DNA: TGTGCCAGCAGCCCGGGACAGAACACCGGGGAGCTGTTTTTT. Amino acids: CASSPGQNTGELFF.

This clone showed up just once. This sequence joins TRBV6-5 and TRBJ1-1; D is possibly TRBD1 (6 bases). This CDR3 contains 13 residues. The V end was cut by 4 bases, the J end by 1 base, with 7 bases between. Germline loops: CDR1 MNHEY, CDR2 SVGAGI. The CDR3 region has the DNA TGTGCCAGCAGTTGGGGGCAGAACACTGAAGCTTTCTTT. Encoded protein: CASSWGQNTEAFF.

In its sample, this clone was seen once. This chain's CDR3 is CASRSDRYNYGYTF. The DNA of the CDR3 is TGTGCCAGCAGATCGGACAGGTATAACTATGGCTACACCTTC. The chain carries TRBV6-1 and TRBJ1-2, with TRBD1 matching over 7 bases. This CDR3 is 14 amino acids long. J was trimmed by 1 base and V by 6 bases; bases with no gene match: 5. CDR1 is MNHNS and CDR2 is SASEGT in the germline V gene.

This chain connects TRBV6-1 to TRBJ2-7, with D tentatively TRBD1 (6 bases). Looked up from germline, CDR1 is MNHNS and CDR2 is SASEGT. The V end was cut by 8 bases, the J end by 0 bases, with 11 bases between. CDR3 length equals 13 residues. Here the CDR3 reads CASPGTNSYEQYF. DNA of the CDR3: TGTGCCAGCCCCGGGACAAACTCCTACGAGCAGTACTTC.

The rearrangement joins TRBV18 to TRBJ2-1; D possibly corresponds to TRBD1 (6 bases). This CDR3 has 13 amino acids. The V gene's germline CDR1 is KGHSH and CDR2 LQKENI. Deletions cut 4 bases from V and 9 bases from J, with 13 bases between. The CDR3 loop reads CASSQTDRFEQFF. The CDR3 nucleotides are TGTGCCAGCTCACAAACGGACAGATTTGAGCAGTTCTTC. Full variable domain (missing parts from reference TRBV18 and TRBJ2-1): NAGVMQNPRHLVRRRGQEARLRCSPMKGHSHVYWYRQLPEEGLKFMVYLQKENIIDESGMPKERFSAEFPKEGPSILRIQQVVRGDSAAYFCASSQTDRFEQFFGPGTRLTVL.

The chain carries TRBV6-7 and TRBJ1-3; the D is unclear. TRBV6-7 is classed as an ORF, of uncertain function. V was shortened by 5 bases and J by 0 bases, with 14 bases between the two germline ends. The CDR3 totals 16 residues. The CDR3 coding sequence is TGTGCCAGCAGTACCCCGATGGGAGACTCTGGAAACACCATATATTTT. Amino acid sequence: CASSTPMGDSGNTIYF.

V is TRBV15 and J is TRBJ2-6; 8 bases agree with TRBD1. V was pared by 2 bases and J by 4 bases, with 7 bases of the junction left unmatched. The CDR3 sequence is 17 residues long. Germline loops: CDR1 LNHNV, CDR2 YYDKDF (reference sequence). The DNA for the CDR3 is TGTGCCACCAGCAGATTCGGACAGGGATCCGGGGCCAACGTCCTGACTTTC. Residues: CATSRFGQGSGANVLTF.

The chain recombines TRBV6-5 with TRBJ1-4, with TRBD1 identical over 7 bases. Per germline, CDR1 MNHEY and CDR2 SVGAGI. V trimming: 2 bases; J trimming: 8 bases; junction bases outside the gene matches: 8. The CDR3 is 15 residues long. The CDR3 nucleotides are TGTGCCAGCAGTTACGGCGGACAGGTCAGGGAAAAACTGTTTTTT. Translation: CASSYGGQVREKLFF.

This chain joins TRBV4-3 and TRBJ2-2; D perhaps matches TRBD1 (6 bases). V was pared by 0 bases and J by 6 bases, with 8 bases between. From germline, CDR1 is LGHNA and CDR2 YSLEER. There are 14 residues in the CDR3. CDR3 nucleotide sequence: TGCGCCAGCAGCCAAGAAACAGGGCCCGGGGAGCTGTTTTTT. This translates into CASSQETGPGELFF.

The chain is built from TRBV7-8 and TRBJ2-2; 11 nucleotides agree with TRBD1. Germline V CDR1 and CDR2: SGHVS, FQNEAQ. Germline trimming cut 5 bases from V and 6 bases from J; bases unmatched to any gene: 5. CDR3 length: 15 residues. The CDR3 sequence: CASSPGTGGSGELFF. The CDR3 DNA reads TGTGCCAGCAGCCCCGGGACAGGGGGATCCGGGGAGCTGTTTTTT. Drawing the rest from reference TRBV7-8 and TRBJ2-2, the complete variable domain is GAGVSQSPRYKVAKRGQDVALRCDPISGHVSLFWYQQALGQGPEFLTYFQNEAQLDKSGLPSDRFFAERPEGSVSTLKIQRTQQEDSAVYLCASSPGTGGSGELFFGEGSRLTVL.

The chain recombines TRBV5-1 with TRBJ2-7; D possibly corresponds to TRBD1 (6 bases). The germline CDR1 and CDR2 sequences are SGHRS and YFSETQ. Trimming took off 1 base at V and 5 bases at J, with 13 bases between the two ends. The CDR3 consists of 14 residues. The CDR3 here is CASSLSGAGNEQYF. DNA for the CDR3: TGCGCCAGCAGCTTGTCAGGGGCAGGCAACGAGCAGTACTTC. Using reference TRBV5-1 and TRBJ2-7 for the parts outside the CDR3, the full variable domain is KAGVTQTPRYLIKTRGQQVTLSCSPISGHRSVSWYQQTPGQGLQFLFEYFSETQRNKGNFPGRFSGRQFSNSRSEMNVSTLELGDSALYLCASSLSGAGNEQYFGPGTRLTVT.

The chain recombines TRBV2 with TRBJ2-2; 7 bases are a match to TRBD1. The germline CDR1 and CDR2 sequences are SNHLY and FYNNEI. The CDR3 sequence is 15 residues long. The trim removed 7 bases at V and 5 bases at J, leaving 10 bases unmatched. The CDR3 reads CASIEHSGGTGELFF. CDR3 nucleotides: TGTGCCAGCATAGAACACTCAGGGGGTACCGGGGAGCTGTTTTTT.

The chain is built from TRBV7-9 and TRBJ1-4; 8 bases align to TRBD1. The V segment lost 5 bases and the J segment 5 bases; nucleotides outside the gene matches: 10. This CDR3 has 16 amino acids. Per germline, CDR1 SEHNR and CDR2 FQNEAQ (reference sequence). DNA of the CDR3: TGTGCCAGCAGCACTCCCATCAGGGGGCAAAATGAAAAACTGTTTTTT. Protein product: CASSTPIRGQNEKLFF.

The J gene is TRBJ2-6, the V gene TRBV6-4; weak D call: TRBD1 (5 bases). Per germline, CDR1 MRHNA and CDR2 SNTAGT. This CDR3 is 14 amino acids long. The V and J ends lost 4 bases and 2 bases respectively, with 6 bases between them. The DNA of the CDR3 is TGTGCCAGCAGTGGGACACCTGGGGCCAACGTCCTGACTTTC. Translation: CASSGTPGANVLTF.

The chain employs TRBV6-6 and TRBJ2-5; TRBD2 is a possible D gene (7 bases). Germline loops: CDR1 MNHNY, CDR2 SVGAGI (reference sequence). Trimming stripped 10 bases from V and 5 bases from J, with 20 bases between. The CDR3 sequence is 14 residues long. CDR3 DNA: TGTGCCACCACTAAAGGAGGGGGGGATGAGACCCAGTACTTC. Translating gives CATTKGGGDETQYF.

V and J are TRBV5-4 and TRBJ2-2, with 9 bases identical to TRBD1. The V gene end was trimmed by 4 bases and the J gene end by 6 bases; junction bases not matched to a gene: 10. Germline V lookup: CDR1 SGHNT, CDR2 YYREEE (reference sequence). This CDR3 is 16 amino acids long. In DNA, the CDR3 is TGTGCCAGCAGCATCCCCGGGACAGGGCGCCCCGGGGAGCTGTTTTTT. As protein: CASSIPGTGRPGELFF.

This chain uses TRBV9 with TRBJ2-2; 9 nucleotides agree with TRBD2. CDR3 length: 16 amino acids. With 5 bases clipped from V and 5 bases from J, the junction kept 10 bases outside the gene matches. The germline CDR1 and CDR2 sequences are SGDLS and YYNGEE. CDR3 in amino acids: CASRGPGAGGTGELFF. CDR3 nucleotide sequence: TGTGCCAGCAGAGGTCCGGGGGCGGGAGGGACCGGGGAGCTGTTTTTT.

The rearrangement joins TRBV6-4 to TRBJ2-1; 10 bases are shared with TRBD2. The junction had 9 bases not matched to a gene; V was cut back by 3 bases and J by 10 bases. CDR1 is MRHNA and CDR2 is SNTAGT in the germline V gene. This CDR3 is built from 15 residues. The CDR3 spells CASSENSGGAGEQFF. The CDR3 DNA follows: TGTGCCAGCAGTGAAAACAGCGGGGGGGCCGGGGAGCAGTTCTTC.

The chain joins TRBV5-1 to TRBJ2-7; D is uncertain. Trimming took 1 base from V and 3 from J, leaving 14 bases between them. This CDR3 has 15 amino acids. Germline CDR1 SGHRS, CDR2 YFSETQ. The CDR3 nucleotides are TGCGCCAGCAGCTTGTCGCCACCGGGTTTCTACGAGCAGTACTTC. Its translation: CASSLSPPGFYEQYF.

This chain links TRBV11-2 with TRBJ1-6, with a weak D call TRBD1 (5 bases). Germline V CDR1 and CDR2: SGHAT, FQNNGV. CDR3 length equals 14 residues. Trimming stripped 5 bases from V and 9 bases from J, with 14 bases between. DNA of the CDR3: TGTGCCAGCAGCCCCCCAGGGAACAGTTCACCCCTCCACTTT. Its translation: CASSPPGNSSPLHF.